These T cell receptor beta chains were read from a single sample in a study of shared clonotypes between healthy human individuals. Clones were sequenced by immunoSEQ multiplex PCR, and TCRdb holds only the in-frame ones, with some missing. Of approximately 2.5 million clones listed, 80% to 95% are singletons. The sequenced sample was naive CD4+ T cells from PBMCs. The receptors derive from a man aged 18 to 30 in good health. Some clones in this sample may be carry-over from other donors' samples. The CDR3 runs from the conserved cysteine through the conserved F or W. A D gene is named only where the DNA matches it firmly. Rows give clone size only sometimes, using once, few, many, or a class for an expanded clone.

clone_size j_call d_call v_call cdr3_nt cdr3_aa
. TRBJ1-2 . TRBV5-4 TGTGCCAGCAGCTTGGAGTTGACTGTAGCGGGCGGCTACACCTTC CASSLELTVAGGYTF
. TRBJ2-7 . TRBV2 TGTGCCAGCGGGCGACTTCCGCCCGAGCAGTACTTC CASGRLPPEQYF
. TRBJ2-4 . TRBV2 TGTGCCAGCAGTGTGGGGGGAGGCACAAACATTCAGTACTTC CASSVGGGTNIQYF
once TRBJ2-1 . TRBV28 TGTGCCAGCAACCTCCGAGGAGCGGTAGGCTACAATGAGCAGTTCTTC CASNLRGAVGYNEQFF
. TRBJ2-3 . TRBV7-9 TGTGCCAGCAGCTTAGACAGTAAGAGCACAGATACGCAGTATTTT CASSLDSKSTDTQYF
. TRBJ2-5 . TRBV7-3 TGTGCCAGCAGTCGCAGGCTTCGAGAGACCCAGTACTTC CASSRRLRETQYF
. TRBJ2-1 . TRBV19 TGTGCCAGTACCCCTAAGAATCGCGCCTACAATGAGCAGTTCTTC CASTPKNRAYNEQFF
. TRBJ2-7 TRBD1 TRBV28 TGTGCCAGCAGTTTTCTGGACAGGGCATCCTACGAGCAGTACTTC CASSFLDRASYEQYF
. TRBJ1-5 . TRBV9 TGTGCCAGCAGCGCCGCCGGGTGGGTTTCGGCCCAGCATTTT CASSAAGWVSAQHF
. TRBJ2-1 . TRBV9 TGTGCCAGCAGCGTAGCCCTCGGCTACAATGAGCAGTTCTTC CASSVALGYNEQFF
. TRBJ1-1 . TRBV6-1 TGTGCCAGCAGTGAAGCAGGGATCCGGGAAGCTTTCTTT CASSEAGIREAFF
. TRBJ1-5 . TRBV5-8 TGTGCCAGCGGCCTAACTCAGCCCCAGCATTTT CASGLTQPQHF
. TRBJ1-2 . TRBV5-4 TGTGCCAGCAGCTTGGTGAGGCACCCTGGCTATGGCTACACCTTC CASSLVRHPGYGYTF
. TRBJ2-1 . TRBV29-1 TGCAGCGTTAGCTCCTACAATGAGCAGTTCTTC CSVSSYNEQFF
. TRBJ1-2 . TRBV6-1 TGTGCCAGCAGTGAAGCAGGGACAAGGGGGAACTATGGCTACACCTTC CASSEAGTRGNYGYTF
. TRBJ1-4 . TRBV15 TGTGCCACCAGCAGAAGAGGAGCTTCTGGGGGGATAGGTGAAAAACTGTTTTTT CATSRRGASGGIGEKLFF
. TRBJ1-1 TRBD1 TRBV2 TGTGCCAGCAGTGAAACAGGGGAGAACACTGAAGCTTTCTTT CASSETGENTEAFF
. TRBJ2-3 . TRBV28 TGTGCCAGCAGTTCCCTGGCGGATACGCAGTATTTT CASSSLADTQYF
once TRBJ1-2 . TRBV5-1 TGCGCCAGCAGCAACAACTTGGGGGGTGGTTATGGCTACACCTTC CASSNNLGGGYGYTF
. TRBJ2-7 TRBD2 TRBV30 TGTGCCTGGACCCTTCGGGCTAGCGGCAACTACGAGCAGTACTTC CAWTLRASGNYEQYF
. TRBJ2-2 . TRBV6-1 TGTGCCAGCAGTGAAGCCCCCGTGGACCTTGGCATTGGGGAGCTGTTTTTT CASSEAPVDLGIGELFF
. TRBJ1-3 . TRBV15 TGTGCCACCAGCAGAGTCCGGGGGGACTCTGGAAACACCATATATTTT CATSRVRGDSGNTIYF
once TRBJ1-2 . TRBV18 TGTGCCAGCCAGGGAGGTCCCCCGTATGGCTACACCTTC CASQGGPPYGYTF
. TRBJ2-3 . TRBV5-4 TGTGCCAGCAGCTTGGCTCCCAGGGACACAGATACGCAGTATTTT CASSLAPRDTDTQYF
. TRBJ2-5 TRBD1 TRBV5-1 TGCGCCAGCAGCTTAGGGACAGTACGGGAGACCCAGTACTTC CASSLGTVRETQYF
. TRBJ2-1 . TRBV7-2 TGTGCCAGCAGCTTATCCCTCTCTCGAATGCCCATAAGGGGGAATGAGCAGTTCTTC CASSLSLSRMPIRGNEQFF